This TCR beta chain came from a study of T cell repertoires in cytomegalovirus infection. Background on the study: Recently identified HLA-C-restricted CMV epitopes and well-studied HLA-B-restricted CMV epitopes were used by the study. CMV infection plus the matching HLA type was flagged by public TCR beta signatures.

General study results and limits: The ex vivo response was dominated by HLA-C-restricted CMV-specific TCR beta clonotypes. Identification of carriers of CMV plus the relevant HLA was achieved through cumulative public TCR beta family frequency.

Trimming at V came to 6 bases and at J to 8 bases, leaving 15 bases not matched to a gene. There are 15 residues in the CDR3. CDR1 is SGHTA, CDR2 FQGNSA, per germline. MiXCR was run by TCRdb on the reads, yielding one entry per CDR3 protein. The data hold about 150,000 distinct CDR3 sequences, with roughly 32% observed a single time. With regard to this clonotype: Its specificity is unknown.

This chain links TRBV7-2 with TRBJ1-2, with 7 positions matching TRBD1. This specimen consisted of CD8+ T cells from cultured PBMCs, obtained from culture after CMV antigen stimulation. This receptor was obtained from a human donor in good health (CMV status not recorded). Some clones in this sample may be carry-over from other donors' samples. The DNA of the CDR3 is TGTGCCAGCAGTCGGCAGGGAGGGGGCGGAAACGGCTACACCTTC. Translating it yields CASSRQGGGGNGYTF.